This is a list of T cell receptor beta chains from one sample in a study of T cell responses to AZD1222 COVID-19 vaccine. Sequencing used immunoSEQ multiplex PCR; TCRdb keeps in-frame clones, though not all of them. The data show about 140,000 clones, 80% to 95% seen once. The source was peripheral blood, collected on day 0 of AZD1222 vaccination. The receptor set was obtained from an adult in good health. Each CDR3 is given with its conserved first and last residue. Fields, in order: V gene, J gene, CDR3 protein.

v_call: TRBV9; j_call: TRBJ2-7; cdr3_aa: CASSVSSGRAHEQYF
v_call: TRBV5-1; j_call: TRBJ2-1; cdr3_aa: CASSLSPGDNEQFF
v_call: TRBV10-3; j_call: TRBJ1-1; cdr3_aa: CAIRGSRLTTEAFF
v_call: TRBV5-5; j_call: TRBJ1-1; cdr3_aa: CASSPDRKRMNTEAFF
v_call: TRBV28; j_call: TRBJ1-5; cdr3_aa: CASSPTRQGTSNQPQHF
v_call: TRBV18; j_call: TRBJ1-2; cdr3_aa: CASSPNLAGDYGYTF
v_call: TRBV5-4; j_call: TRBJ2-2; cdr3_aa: CASSLTSTAGELFF
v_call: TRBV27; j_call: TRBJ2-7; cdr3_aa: CASSKQGLVYEQYF
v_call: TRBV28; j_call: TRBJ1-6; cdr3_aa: CASRDTGNSPLHF
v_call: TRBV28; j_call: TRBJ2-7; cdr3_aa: CASSTGVREQYF